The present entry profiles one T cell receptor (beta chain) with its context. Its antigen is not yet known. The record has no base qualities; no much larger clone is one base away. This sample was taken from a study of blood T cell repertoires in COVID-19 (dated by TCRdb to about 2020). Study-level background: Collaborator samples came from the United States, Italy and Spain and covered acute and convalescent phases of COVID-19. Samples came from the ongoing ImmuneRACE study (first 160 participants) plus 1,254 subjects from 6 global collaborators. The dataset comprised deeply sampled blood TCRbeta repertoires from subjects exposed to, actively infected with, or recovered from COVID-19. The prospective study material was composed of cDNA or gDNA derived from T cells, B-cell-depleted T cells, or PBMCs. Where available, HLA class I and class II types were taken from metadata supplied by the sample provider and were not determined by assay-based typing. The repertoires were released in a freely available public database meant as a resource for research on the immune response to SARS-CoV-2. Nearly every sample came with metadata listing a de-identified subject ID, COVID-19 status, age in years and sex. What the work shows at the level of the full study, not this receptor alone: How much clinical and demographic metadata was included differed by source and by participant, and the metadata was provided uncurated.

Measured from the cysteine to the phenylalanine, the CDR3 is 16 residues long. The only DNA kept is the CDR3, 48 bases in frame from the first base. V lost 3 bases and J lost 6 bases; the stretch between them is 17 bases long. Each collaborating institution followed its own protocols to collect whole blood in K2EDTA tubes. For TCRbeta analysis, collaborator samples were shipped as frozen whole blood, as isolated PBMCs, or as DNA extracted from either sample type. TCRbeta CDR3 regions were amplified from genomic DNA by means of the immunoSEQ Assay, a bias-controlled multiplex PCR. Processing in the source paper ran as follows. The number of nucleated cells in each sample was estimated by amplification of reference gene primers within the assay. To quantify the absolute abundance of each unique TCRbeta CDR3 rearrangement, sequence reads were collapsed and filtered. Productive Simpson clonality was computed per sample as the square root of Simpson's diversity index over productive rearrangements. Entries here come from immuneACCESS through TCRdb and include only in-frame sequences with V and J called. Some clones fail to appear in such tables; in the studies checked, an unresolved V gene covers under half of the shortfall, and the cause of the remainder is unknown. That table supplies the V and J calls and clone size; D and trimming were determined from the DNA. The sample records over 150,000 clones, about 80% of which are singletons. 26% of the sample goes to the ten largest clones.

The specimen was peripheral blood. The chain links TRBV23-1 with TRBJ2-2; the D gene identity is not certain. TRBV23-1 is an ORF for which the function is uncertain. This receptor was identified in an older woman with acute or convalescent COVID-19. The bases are TGCGCCAGCAGTCATGCGAAGGAGTCCGTTGCCGGGGAGCTGTTTTTT. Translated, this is CASSHAKESVAGELFF.